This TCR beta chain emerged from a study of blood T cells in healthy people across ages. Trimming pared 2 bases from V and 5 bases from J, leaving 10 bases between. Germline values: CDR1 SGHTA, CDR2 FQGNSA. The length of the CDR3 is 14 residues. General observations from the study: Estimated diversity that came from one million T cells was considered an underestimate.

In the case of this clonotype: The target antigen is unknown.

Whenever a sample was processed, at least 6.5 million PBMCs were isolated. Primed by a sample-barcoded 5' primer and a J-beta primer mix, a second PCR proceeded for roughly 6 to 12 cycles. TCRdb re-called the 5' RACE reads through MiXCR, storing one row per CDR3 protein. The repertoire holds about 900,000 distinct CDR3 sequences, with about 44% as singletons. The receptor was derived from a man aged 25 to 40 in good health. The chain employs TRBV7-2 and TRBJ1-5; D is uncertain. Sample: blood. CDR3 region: CASSLSEEDQPQHF. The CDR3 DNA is TGTGCCAGCAGCTTAAGTGAAGAGGATCAGCCCCAGCATTTT.